Shown below are 23 T cell receptor beta chains from a single sample sequenced in a study of blood T cell repertoires in COVID-19. Libraries were prepared by immunoSEQ multiplex PCR; TCRdb keeps only in-frame clonotypes and omits some of them. This table holds approximately 190,000 clones, approximately 90% found once. Sequences were obtained from PBMCs or T cells enriched from blood (not recorded which). These receptors all come from a woman in her thirties or forties in a cohort exposed to, infected with or recovered from COVID-19 (not recorded which).

This clone has only one observation. The chain links TRBV27 to TRBJ2-1, with 7 bases that match TRBD2. Germline trimming cut 5 bases from V and 1 base from J; bases unmatched to any gene: 8. The germline V gene has CDR1 MNHEY and CDR2 SMNVEV (reference sequence). There are 16 residues in the CDR3. The CDR3 reads CASSPLAGASYNEQFF. The CDR3, as DNA: TGTGCCAGCAGTCCCCTGGCGGGAGCGTCCTACAATGAGCAGTTCTTC.

The chain recombines TRBV6-5 with TRBJ1-1; the match to TRBD1 covers 7 bases. Germline assignment: CDR1 MNHEY and CDR2 SVGAGI. V was clipped by 2 bases and J by 0 bases; unmatched bases: 3. The length of the CDR3 is 15 residues. The chain's CDR3 is CASSYDREVNTEAFF. In nucleotides, the CDR3 is TGTGCCAGCAGTTACGACAGGGAGGTGAACACTGAAGCTTTCTTT.

J is TRBJ2-1 and V is TRBV10-3, with 9 bases aligning to TRBD1. The CDR3 totals 14 residues. The V gene end was trimmed by 6 bases and the J gene end by 0 bases; junction bases not matched to a gene: 0. CDR1 and CDR2 from the germline V gene are ENHRY and SYGVKD. CDR3 sequence reads: CAIRTGGSYNEQFF. The CDR3 region has the DNA TGTGCCATCAGGACAGGGGGCTCCTACAATGAGCAGTTCTTC.

This clone has more than one count but fewer than ten. The genes are TRBV5-4 and TRBJ2-7; tentative D call: TRBD2 (6 bases). Germline V lookup: CDR1 SGHNT, CDR2 YYREEE (reference sequence). The length of the CDR3 is 14 residues. The V end lost 9 bases, the J end lost 0 bases, and 16 bases lay between the germline ends. The chain's CDR3 is CATKRTGDSYEQYF. The CDR3 DNA is TGTGCCACTAAGAGGACGGGGGACTCCTACGAGCAGTACTTC.

The V gene is TRBV10-1, the J gene TRBJ2-7, with D perhaps matching TRBD2 (7 bases). Germline V gene lookup returns CDR1 WNHNN and CDR2 SYGVQD (reference sequence). The CDR3 contains 15 residues. Trimming pared 4 bases from V and 1 base from J, leaving 14 bases between. In DNA form, the CDR3 reads TGCGCCAGCAGTGCCGCGGGGGCCGCATCCTACGAGCAGTACTTC. The encoded protein is CASSAAGAASYEQYF.

This sequence joins TRBV11-2 and TRBJ1-1; D is ambiguous. This CDR3 comprises 12 residues. Germline assignment: CDR1 SGHAT and CDR2 FQNNGV. The V end was cut by 8 bases, the J end by 0 bases, with 7 bases between. The CDR3 region has the DNA TGTGCCAGCTCCCCGGTGAACACTGAAGCTTTCTTT. Protein sequence: CASSPVNTEAFF. Variable domain in full (rest from reference TRBV11-2 and TRBJ1-1): EAGVAQSPRYKIIEKRQSVAFWCNPISGHATLYWYQQILGQGPKLLIQFQNNGVVDDSQLPKDRFSAERLKGVDSTLKIQPAKLEDSAVYLCASSPVNTEAFFGQGTRLTVV.

The chain has TRBV6-2 or TRBV6-3 and TRBJ2-1; 8 nucleotides line up with TRBD2. Germline V gives CDR1 MNHEY, CDR2 SVGEGT. Trimming cost V 0 bases and J 3 bases; bases outside gene matches: 4. The CDR3 has 16 amino acids. CDR3: CASSYSLADLYNEQFF. Written as DNA, the CDR3 is TGTGCCAGCAGTTACTCACTAGCGGACCTCTACAATGAGCAGTTCTTC.

The V and J genes are TRBV4-2 and TRBJ2-3, with 12 bases identical to TRBD2. The CDR3 sequence is 17 residues long. The V and J ends lost 5 bases and 0 bases, in that order; junction bases with no gene match: 6. CDR1 is LGHNA and CDR2 is YNFKEQ in the germline V gene. The CDR3 DNA follows: TGTGCCAGCAGCGTCCGGACTAGCGGGGTGAGCACAGATACGCAGTATTTT. It encodes CASSVRTSGVSTDTQYF.

V gene TRBV21-1 combines with J gene TRBJ1-3. TRBV21-1 represents a pseudogene. The CDR3 contains 16 residues. In nucleotides, the CDR3 is TGTGCCAGCAGCAATTGGGGAGGTCTGGATGGAAACACCATATATTTT. Its protein is CASSNWGGLDGNTIYF.

The chain is built from TRBV19 and TRBJ2-7, with 7 nucleotides matching TRBD1. CDR3 size: 14 residues. Germline V gene sequence: CDR1 LNHDA, CDR2 SQIVND (reference sequence). J lost 2 bases, V lost 9 bases, and 10 bases had no gene match. The CDR3, as DNA: TGTGCCAGCCGCACACGACAGGGCCCCTACGAGCAGTACTTC. This sequence encodes CASRTRQGPYEQYF.

This chain joins TRBV7-9 and TRBJ1-4; 9 bases fit TRBD1. Germline CDR1 SEHNR, CDR2 FQNEAQ (reference sequence). With V trimmed by 4 bases and J by 8 bases, 11 bases remained unmatched. This CDR3 spans 16 amino acids. CDR3 bases: TGTGCCAGCAGCTCCGGGACAGGGTGGGATTGGGAAAAACTGTTTTTT. Protein product: CASSSGTGWDWEKLFF.

The rearrangement joins TRBV5-4 to TRBJ1-1; D perhaps matches TRBD1 (6 bases). V gave up 4 bases and J gave up 2 bases, with 21 bases separating them. Germline CDR1 is SGHNT and CDR2 is YYREEE (reference sequence). The CDR3 spans 17 residues. The CDR3 sequence: CASSPKGGGGANTEAFF. The CDR3 region has the DNA TGTGCCAGCAGCCCCAAAGGAGGGGGGGGAGCCAACACTGAAGCTTTCTTT.

V is TRBV3-1 (or the pseudogene TRBV3-2) and J is TRBJ1-6; 10 nucleotides line up with TRBD1. Germline V gene data show CDR1 as LGHDT and CDR2 as YNNKEL (reference sequence). Trimming removed 5 bases from V and 8 bases from J; junction bases left unmatched: 3. CDR3 length: 14 amino acids. The CDR3, as DNA: TGTGCCAGCAGCAACGGACAGGGGGATTCACCCCTCCACTTT. Protein: CASSNGQGDSPLHF.

The DNA of the CDR3 is TGTGCCGGGACAGGGGGGAATAATGAAAAACTGTTTTTT. Amino acids: CAGTGGNNEKLFF. This chain uses TRBV7-8 with TRBJ1-4; 11 bases match TRBD1. CDR1 and CDR2 (germline): SGHVS, FQNEAQ. The CDR3 is made up of 13 amino acids. The trim removed 11 bases at V and 4 bases at J, leaving 3 bases unmatched.

This chain uses TRBV6-2 or TRBV6-3 with TRBJ1-5; D is possibly TRBD1 (6 bases). Germline lookup yields CDR1 MNHEY and CDR2 SVGEGT. Trimming pared 4 bases from V and 5 bases from J, leaving 12 bases between. The CDR3 has 14 amino acids. CDR3 sequence (DNA): TGTGCCAGCAGTTTATTCAGGGGCGATCAGCCCCAGCATTTT. Protein sequence: CASSLFRGDQPQHF.

This clone was counted once. The chain combines TRBV11-2 with TRBJ1-4; 8 bases align to TRBD1. V was clipped by 2 bases and J by 7 bases; unmatched bases: 3. Germline loops: CDR1 SGHAT, CDR2 FQNNGV. This CDR3 has 14 amino acids. The CDR3 bases are TGTGCCAGCAGCTTACAGGGGGCCGTTGAAAAACTGTTTTTT. Translating gives CASSLQGAVEKLFF.

This clone was recorded once. The genes are TRBV4-1 and TRBJ2-7, with 8 bases fitting TRBD1. This CDR3 is 14 amino acids long. The V segment lost 4 bases and the J segment 5 bases; nucleotides outside the gene matches: 7. Per germline, CDR1 MGHRA and CDR2 YSYEKL. The chain's CDR3 is CASSLGQGGDEQYF. The DNA of the CDR3 is TGCGCCAGCAGCCTCGGACAGGGAGGCGACGAGCAGTACTTC.

The gene calls are TRBV5-1 and TRBJ2-1; TRBD2 matches at 10 bases. CDR1 and CDR2 (germline): SGHRS, YFSETQ. Trimming removed 4 bases from V and 7 bases from J; junction bases left unmatched: 11. There are 16 residues in the CDR3. The DNA for the CDR3 is TGCGCCAGCAGCCCCGGCGGACTAGCGGTGAGGAATGAGCAGTTCTTC. Its protein product is CASSPGGLAVRNEQFF.

The V call is TRBV7-2, the J call TRBJ2-7; D not resolved. Trimming took 5 bases from V and 5 from J, leaving 16 bases between them. The germline V gene encodes CDR1 SGHTA and CDR2 FQGNSA. There are 14 residues in the CDR3. CDR3 sequence (DNA): TGTGCCAGCAGCCCCCTGTGGGTAGCCCACGAGCAGTACTTC. This codes for CASSPLWVAHEQYF.

This clone was detected once. The chain carries TRBV27 and TRBJ2-5; no firm D call. The CDR3 totals 13 residues. CDR1 and CDR2 from the germline V gene are MNHEY and SMNVEV (reference sequence). The germline V and J ends were trimmed by 4 bases and 2 bases, with 8 bases remaining between them. The CDR3 sequence: CASSSDLQETQYF. The CDR3 DNA follows: TGTGCCAGCAGTTCAGACTTACAAGAGACCCAGTACTTC.

A note on this clone: The germline gene is not matched at one end of the junction; a read error may be the cause. The chain is built from TRBV7-6 and TRBJ2-3; 13 bases fit TRBD2. CDR1 is SGHVS and CDR2 is FNYEAQ in the germline V gene. CDR3 size: 17 residues. The CDR3 DNA reads TGTGCCAACAGCTCCCGGACTAGCGGGGGCCCTTTAGATACGCAGTATTTT. Translation: CANSSRTSGGPLDTQYF.

The V call is TRBV13, the J call TRBJ2-5; D is undetermined. This CDR3 is 15 amino acids long. Trimming shortened V by 4 bases and J by 4 bases, and 16 bases separated the two germline ends. The germline CDR1 and CDR2 sequences are PRHDT and FYEKMQ (reference sequence). The CDR3 loop is CASSSLGVTPETQYF. The DNA of the CDR3 is TGTGCCAGCAGCTCCCTGGGCGTTACGCCAGAGACCCAGTACTTC.

This clone came up once. The chain links TRBV18 to TRBJ2-3; 7 bases match TRBD2. The CDR3 contains 14 residues. Germline V lookup: CDR1 KGHSH, CDR2 LQKENI. The junction had 6 bases not matched to a gene; V was cut back by 3 bases and J by 6 bases. This chain's CDR3 is CASSPVREGDTQYF. The CDR3 DNA sequence: TGTGCCAGCTCACCTGTCAGGGAGGGGGATACGCAGTATTTT.